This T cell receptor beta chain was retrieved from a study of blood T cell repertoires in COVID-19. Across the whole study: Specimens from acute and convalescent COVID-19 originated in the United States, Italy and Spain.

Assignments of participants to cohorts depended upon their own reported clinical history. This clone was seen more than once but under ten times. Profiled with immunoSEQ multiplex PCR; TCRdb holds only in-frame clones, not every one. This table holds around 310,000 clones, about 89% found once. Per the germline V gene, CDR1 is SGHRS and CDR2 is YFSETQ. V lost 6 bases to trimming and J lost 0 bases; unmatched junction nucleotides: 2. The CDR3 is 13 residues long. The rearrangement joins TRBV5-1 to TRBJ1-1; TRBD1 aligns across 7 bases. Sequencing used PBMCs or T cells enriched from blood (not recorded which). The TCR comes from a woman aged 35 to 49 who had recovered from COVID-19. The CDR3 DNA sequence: TGCGCCAGCAAGGGACAGATGAACACTGAAGCTTTCTTT. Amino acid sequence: CASKGQMNTEAFF.